This T cell receptor (beta chain) is drawn from a study of T cells after somatic rescue of genetic block. The protocol was immunoSEQ multiplex PCR, while the TCRdb copy is restricted to in-frame clones and leaves out a portion. The sample has 110,000 or so clones, 90% to 95% seen once; the top ten hold approximately 1.5%. The CDR3 contains 16 residues. CDR1 KGHSH and CDR2 LQKENI come from the germline V gene. V was clipped by 3 bases and J by 5 bases; unmatched bases: 5. Sequenced: peripheral blood mononuclear cells (PBMCs). The TCR was taken from a young woman. This chain connects TRBV18 to TRBJ2-1, with 12 bases matching TRBD2. The DNA of the CDR3 is TGTGCCAGCTCACCGCGGACTAGCGGGGCTCACAATGAGCAGTTCTTC. Its translation: CASSPRTSGAHNEQFF.